Below, 13 T cell receptor beta chains from the same sample are listed, as sequenced in a study of blood T cell repertoires in COVID-19. The table came from immunoSEQ multiplex PCR; TCRdb's copy has only in-frame clones and leaves some out. The sample has 150,000 to 200,000 clones, roughly 90% seen once. The sample consisted of peripheral blood. These receptors originate from a man aged 25 to 40 with COVID-19, enrolled during active disease.

This rearrangement joins TRBV7-9 to TRBJ2-7, with TRBD2 as a possible D gene (6 bases). Trimming stripped 5 bases from V and 0 bases from J, with 17 bases between. Looked up from germline, CDR1 is SEHNR and CDR2 is FQNEAQ (reference sequence). The CDR3 is 16 residues long. The CDR3 DNA reads as TGTGCCAGCAGCCCCCCCGGAGGGGCGCACTCCTACGAGCAGTACTTC. It yields the protein CASSPPGGAHSYEQYF.

The chain combines TRBV3-1 (or the pseudogene TRBV3-2) with TRBJ1-4; no reliable D call. Germline V lookup: CDR1 LGHDT, CDR2 YNNKEL (reference sequence). This CDR3 has 17 residues. Between the trimmed V and J ends, which lost 5 bases and 0 bases, there was a span of 16 bases. Here the CDR3 reads CASSSPLSFATNEKLFF. The CDR3 DNA follows: TGTGCCAGCAGCTCCCCGTTGTCTTTTGCAACTAATGAAAAACTGTTTTTT.

This clone came up a few times. The CDR3 loop is CASDPPRGEAFF. Written as DNA, the CDR3 is TGTGCCAGCGATCCCCCCCGGGGGGAAGCTTTCTTT. The genes are TRBV2 and TRBJ1-1, with D possibly being TRBD1 (5 bases). Germline CDR1 and CDR2: SNHLY and FYNNEI. Trimming took 8 bases from V and 8 from J, leaving 15 bases between them. The CDR3 has 12 residues.

The chain recombines TRBV19 with TRBJ1-4; TRBD1 matches 7 bases. This CDR3 is built from 15 residues. The V segment lost 4 bases and the J segment 12 bases; nucleotides outside the gene matches: 14. Germline assignment: CDR1 LNHDA and CDR2 SQIVND (reference sequence). The CDR3 coding sequence is TGTGCCAGTAGTACTACAGGGGCGCAGAGTAGAGAACTGTTTTTT. As protein: CASSTTGAQSRELFF.

The chain combines TRBV6-2 or TRBV6-3 with TRBJ1-5, with 7 nucleotides matching TRBD1. The CDR3 runs 15 residues. Germline V gene lookup returns CDR1 MNHEY and CDR2 SVGEGT. Trimming removed 6 bases from V and 2 bases from J; junction bases left unmatched: 7. DNA of the CDR3: TGTGCCAGCAGCCGCTATGGACAGGGCAATCAGCCCCAGCATTTT. Its translation is CASSRYGQGNQPQHF.

This chain connects TRBV19 to TRBJ1-5; no reliable D call. The CDR3 has 14 residues. Germline V lookup: CDR1 LNHDA, CDR2 SQIVND (reference sequence). V was pared by 1 base and J by 0 bases, with 4 bases between. In nucleotides, the CDR3 is TGTGCCAGTAGTATAGTGAGTAGCAATCAGCCCCAGCATTTT. This translates into CASSIVSSNQPQHF.

This chain connects TRBV7-2 to TRBJ1-1, with D possibly matching TRBD1 (6 bases). V lost 5 bases to trimming and J lost 0 bases, with 13 bases between them. This CDR3 is 15 amino acids long. Per germline, CDR1 SGHTA and CDR2 FQGNSA. CDR3 residues: CASSPTGHLNTEAFF. The CDR3 DNA sequence: TGTGCCAGCAGCCCGACAGGACACTTGAACACTGAAGCTTTCTTT.

This chain connects TRBV12-3 or TRBV12-4 to TRBJ2-5; D is perhaps TRBD1 (5 bases). Between the trimmed V and J ends, which lost 7 bases and 1 base, there was a span of 10 bases. This CDR3 contains 13 residues. The CDR3 nucleotides are TGTGCCAGCACCTCAGGGATCCAAGAGACCCAGTACTTC. It encodes CASTSGIQETQYF.

The rearrangement links TRBV9 to TRBJ1-1; D perhaps matches TRBD1 (5 bases). Germline CDR1 SGDLS, CDR2 YYNGEE. The CDR3 loop spans 15 amino acids. V lost 2 bases, J lost 5 bases, and 16 bases lay in between. The CDR3: CASSVLPGGWTEAFF. For the CDR3, the DNA is TGTGCCAGCAGCGTCCTACCCGGGGGGTGGACTGAAGCTTTCTTT.

The J gene is TRBJ1-1, the V gene TRBV5-1; no firm D call. CDR1 and CDR2 from the germline V gene are SGHRS and YFSETQ. The CDR3 runs 13 residues. V lost 1 base and J lost 1, with 5 bases in between. In DNA, the CDR3 is TGCGCCAGCAGCTTGATAAAGAACACTGAAGCTTTCTTT. This sequence encodes CASSLIKNTEAFF. Full variable domain (rest looked up from reference TRBV5-1 and TRBJ1-1): KAGVTQTPRYLIKTRGQQVTLSCSPISGHRSVSWYQQTPGQGLQFLFEYFSETQRNKGNFPGRFSGRQFSNSRSEMNVSTLELGDSALYLCASSLIKNTEAFFGQGTRLTVV.

J is TRBJ1-3 and V is TRBV29-1; 7 positions agree with TRBD1. The CDR3 is 13 residues long. The V and J ends lost 8 bases and 1 base, in that order; junction bases with no gene match: 5. Looked up from germline, CDR1 is SQVTM and CDR2 is ANQGSEA. The CDR3 protein is CSIQQGSGNTIYF. CDR3 nucleotides: TGCAGCATACAACAGGGGTCTGGAAACACCATATATTTT.

This clone was found once. The chain is built from TRBV19 and TRBJ2-1, with 10 bases aligning to TRBD2. Germline CDR1 reads LNHDA; CDR2 reads SQIVND (reference sequence). With 8 bases clipped from V and 2 bases from J, the junction kept 6 bases outside the gene matches. The CDR3 runs 15 residues. The CDR3: CASSRAGGPYNEQFF. CDR3 nucleotides: TGTGCCAGTTCTCGAGCGGGGGGGCCCTACAATGAGCAGTTCTTC.

This sequence joins TRBV9 and TRBJ1-2; D is ambiguous. From germline, CDR1 is SGDLS and CDR2 YYNGEE. The CDR3 has 16 amino acids. The V gene lost 3 bases and the J gene lost 0 bases, with 15 bases spanning the gap. The DNA of the CDR3 is TGTGCCAGCAGCGCCCCCAGGTCGGAAGCTAACTATGGCTACACCTTC. The encoded protein is CASSAPRSEANYGYTF.